The 11 T cell receptor beta chains reported below all come from one sample, sequenced in a study of tumor-infiltrating lymphocytes in primary liver carcinoma. Total RNA amounting to roughly 0.5 ug was the source from which TCR beta cDNA was made with a constant-region primer. Three nested multiplex PCR rounds of slightly modified ARM-PCR generated TCR beta libraries. Each of the first two PCR rounds ran approximately 11 cycles with TRBV1-TRBV30 forward and C-beta reverse primers. TCRdb reprocessed the multiplex PCR reads with MiXCR, giving one entry per CDR3 protein. This table holds around 170,000 distinct CDR3 sequences, over 45% found once. Unsorted whole blood served as the source of blood RNA, and germline DNA was extracted as well. Input material: peripheral blood. Source of these receptors: a man aged 40-49 years with primary liver carcinoma and hepatitis B virus infection.

This clonotype appeared a few times. This chain links TRBV12-5 with TRBJ2-5; no clear D gene. The CDR3 has 13 residues. Germline V lookup: CDR1 LGHNT, CDR2 FRNRAP. Trimming stripped 7 bases from V and 5 bases from J, with 14 bases between. CDR3 sequence: CASASPDSETQYF. CDR3 coding DNA: TGTGCTAGTGCCTCCCCCGACTCGGAGACCCAGTACTTC.

The genes are TRBV7-9 and TRBJ2-5, with D tentatively TRBD1 or TRBD2 (6 bases each). This CDR3 is built from 17 residues. Per the germline V gene, CDR1 is SEHNR and CDR2 is FQNEAQ (reference sequence). V was cut by 5 bases and J by 1 base, with 20 bases left in between. CDR3 in DNA: TGTGCCAGCAGCCAGCAGGCGGGACATCCTCTCCAAGAGACCCAGTACTTC. Translating it yields CASSQQAGHPLQETQYF.

Turning to this clonotype: Mismatch with germline at one junction end may stem from a read error. This chain joins TRBV11-2 and TRBJ2-1; 8 bases map to TRBD1. Germline V lookup: CDR1 SGHAT, CDR2 FQNNGV. This CDR3 spans 16 amino acids. The chain's CDR3 is CASSRGTGPSYDEQFF. The CDR3 DNA follows: TGTGCCAGCAGCCGGGGGACAGGTCCTTCCTACGATGAGCAGTTCTTC.

About this clonotype itself: Just one base apart from a much larger clone, this may be a read error. The V and J genes are TRBV28 and TRBJ2-7; weak D call: TRBD2 (5 bases). CDR1 and CDR2 from the germline V gene are MDHEN and SYDVKM. CDR3 length: 13 amino acids. V lost 2 bases and J 5 bases, leaving 10 bases between the germline ends. CDR3 protein: CASSLEVRDEQYF. CDR3 nucleotides: TGTGCCAGCAGTTTAGAGGTGAGGGACGAGCAGTACTTC.

The rearrangement joins TRBV7-8 to TRBJ2-1, with D unclear. The CDR3 has 12 residues. Germline-derived CDR1 and CDR2 are SGHVS and FQNEAQ. Trimming removed 4 bases from V and 9 bases from J, with 10 bases in between. CDR3: CASSYGPGEQFF. For the CDR3, the DNA is TGTGCCAGCAGCTACGGTCCAGGTGAGCAGTTCTTC.

This clonotype was picked up a small number of times. V is TRBV7-8 and J is TRBJ2-3; 13 bases are a match to TRBD2. V lost 5 bases to trimming and J lost 4 bases; unmatched junction nucleotides: 9. Per the germline V gene, CDR1 is SGHVS and CDR2 is FQNEAQ. The CDR3 spans 17 residues. The CDR3 DNA is TGTGCCAGCAGCCGGACTAGCGGGAGAATAAATCCAGATACGCAGTATTTT. Translated, it gives CASSRTSGRINPDTQYF.

The chain uses TRBV28 and TRBJ1-1, with a tentative D call TRBD1 (6 bases). The germline V and J ends were trimmed by 5 bases and 0 bases, with 10 bases remaining between them. Germline V gene sequence: CDR1 MDHEN, CDR2 SYDVKM. The CDR3 loop spans 14 amino acids. CDR3 sequence (DNA): TGTGCCAGCAGTAGACAGGACCTGAACACTGAAGCTTTCTTT. It codes for CASSRQDLNTEAFF.

As to this clonotype: One junction end disagrees with the germline gene, perhaps due to a read error. This chain uses TRBV4-2 with TRBJ2-3, with 9 bases lining up with TRBD2. The CDR3 sequence is 18 residues long. Germline V lookup: CDR1 LGHNA, CDR2 YNFKEQ. The CDR3 nucleotides read TGTGCCAGCAGCCAAGGGTCGGCGGGAGGGAGGAGCATAGATACGCAGTATTTT. Amino acid sequence: CASSQGSAGGRSIDTQYF.

Regarding this clonotype: A much bigger clone sits one base away, suggesting this may be a read error. The chain uses TRBV5-1 and TRBJ2-7; perhaps TRBD2 as D (5 bases). The CDR3 is 16 amino acids. Germline-derived CDR1 and CDR2 are SGHRS and YFSETQ. CDR3 sequence reads: CASSFLEGGLGYEQHF. CDR3 DNA sequence: TGCGCCAGCAGCTTCCTTGAGGGCGGCTTAGGGTACGAGCAGCACTTC.

A word on this clonotype: Relative to the germline gene, one junction end is altered; a read error may explain this. The J gene is TRBJ1-5, the V gene TRBV6-2 or TRBV6-3; D is unresolved. The germline V gene has CDR1 MNHEY and CDR2 SVGEGT. The CDR3 is 15 amino acids. The DNA of the CDR3 is TGTGCCAGCAGTTACCAAGGGCGGGTCAATCAGCCCCAGCGTTTT. Translating gives CASSYQGRVNQPQRF.

Note on this clonotype: A junction end diverges from the germline sequence, so it may reflect a read error. The CDR3: CASSSRASGSPDTHYF. The CDR3 DNA is TGTGCCAGCAGCTCCCGGGCTAGCGGGAGTCCAGATACGCACTATTTT. V and J are TRBV11-2 and TRBJ2-3, with 10 bases identical to TRBD2. Germline V gene data show CDR1 as SGHAT and CDR2 as FQNNGV. The CDR3 spans 16 residues.